This T cell receptor beta chain was sequenced during a study of cytomegalovirus exposure and HLA in healthy donors. Study-wide background: The approximately 130 validation repertoires and the approximately 670 first-cohort repertoires shared a platform, a later analysis reported.

Germline loops: CDR1 SGHRS, CDR2 YFSETQ. The trim removed 0 bases at V and 4 bases at J, leaving 6 bases unmatched. The CDR3 is made up of 15 amino acids. Study findings and constraints: The dataset shows that most TCR sequences were rare, while some public TCRs occurred in many donors. In vitro, three CMV-associated chains proved specific for CMV antigens. The investigators catalogued some 160 TCR beta chains as cytomegalovirus-associated.

Details on this clone: Its target is not known.

TCRdb's table, derived via immunoSEQ multiplex PCR, lists solely in-frame clones and lacks some. The sample contains under 200,000 clones, roughly nine tenths of which appear only once. The sample consisted of PBMCs. This chain uses TRBV5-1 with TRBJ1-1; TRBD1 agrees at 7 bases. This clonotype was obtained from a woman under 30 in good health and CMV-seropositive. The CDR3 DNA sequence: TGCGCCAGCAGCTTGGACCCATCAGGGGGCACTGAAGCTTTCTTT. This encodes CASSLDPSGGTEAFF. Using reference TRBV5-1 and TRBJ1-1 for the parts outside the CDR3, the full variable domain is KAGVTQTPRYLIKTRGQQVTLSCSPISGHRSVSWYQQTPGQGLQFLFEYFSETQRNKGNFPGRFSGRQFSNSRSEMNVSTLELGDSALYLCASSLDPSGGTEAFFGQGTRLTVV.